This T cell receptor (beta chain) was documented in a study of CD8 T cells in ankylosing spondylitis. General study findings and limits: Typical of ankylosing spondylitis blood, it appeared, was a TCR beta motif of eight highly homologous variants.

Using its own MiXCR run on the 5' RACE reads, TCRdb lists one record per CDR3 protein. The sample yields about 190,000 distinct CDR3 sequences, under 15% seen once. The ends were cut back, 7 bases at V and 2 bases at J, with 15 bases in the middle. The V gene's germline CDR1 is SQVTM and CDR2 ANQGSEA. This CDR3 has 15 residues. The table lists this clonotype with a few counts. What it recognizes is unknown. This rearrangement joins TRBV29-1 to TRBJ2-6; perhaps D is TRBD1 or TRBD2 (5 bases each). The sequenced sample consisted of blood, either unsorted or a sorted T cell fraction (not recorded which). The clonotype originates from a female donor with ankylosing spondylitis or in good health (not recorded which). For the CDR3, the DNA is TGCAGCGCCTTAAACCAGGGAGCTGGGGCCAACGTCCTGACTTTC. Translating gives CSALNQGAGANVLTF.